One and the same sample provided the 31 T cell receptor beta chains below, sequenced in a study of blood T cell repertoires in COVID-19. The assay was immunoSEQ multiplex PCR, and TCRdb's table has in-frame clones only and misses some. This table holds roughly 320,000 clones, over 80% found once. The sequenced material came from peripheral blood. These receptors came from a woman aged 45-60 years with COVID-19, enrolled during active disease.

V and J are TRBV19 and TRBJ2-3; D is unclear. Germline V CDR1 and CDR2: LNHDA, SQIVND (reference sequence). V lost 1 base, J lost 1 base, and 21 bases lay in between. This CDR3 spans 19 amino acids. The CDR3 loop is CASSIGASFSVFGTDTQYF. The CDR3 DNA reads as TGTGCCAGTAGTATAGGAGCGTCTTTTAGTGTGTTTGGCACAGATACGCAGTATTTT.

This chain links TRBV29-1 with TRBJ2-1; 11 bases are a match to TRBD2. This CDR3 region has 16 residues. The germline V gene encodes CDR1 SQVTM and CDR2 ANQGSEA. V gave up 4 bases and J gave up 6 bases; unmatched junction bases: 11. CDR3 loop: CSVGQSSLAGGNEQFF. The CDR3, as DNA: TGCAGCGTTGGGCAGTCGAGTCTAGCGGGAGGCAATGAGCAGTTCTTC.

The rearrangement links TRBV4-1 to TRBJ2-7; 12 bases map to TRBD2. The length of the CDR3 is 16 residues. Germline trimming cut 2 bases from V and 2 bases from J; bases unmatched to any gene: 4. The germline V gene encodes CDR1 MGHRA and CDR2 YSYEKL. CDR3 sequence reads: CASSQRLAGVAYEQYF. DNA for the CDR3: TGCGCCAGCAGCCAACGACTAGCGGGAGTCGCCTACGAGCAGTACTTC.

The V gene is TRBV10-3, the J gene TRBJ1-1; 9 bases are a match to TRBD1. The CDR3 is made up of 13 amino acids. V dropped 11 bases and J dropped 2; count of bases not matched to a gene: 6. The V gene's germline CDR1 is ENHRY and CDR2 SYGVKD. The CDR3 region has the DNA TGTGCCGTATGGGACAGGGTAAACACTGAAGCTTTCTTT. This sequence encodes CAVWDRVNTEAFF.

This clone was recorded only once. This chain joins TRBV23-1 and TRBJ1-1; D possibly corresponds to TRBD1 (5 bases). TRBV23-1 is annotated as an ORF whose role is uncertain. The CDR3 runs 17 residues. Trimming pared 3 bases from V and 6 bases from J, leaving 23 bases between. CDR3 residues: CASSQGTYLPYPPEAFF. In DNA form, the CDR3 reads TGCGCCAGCAGTCAGGGGACTTACCTACCCTATCCTCCTGAAGCTTTCTTT.

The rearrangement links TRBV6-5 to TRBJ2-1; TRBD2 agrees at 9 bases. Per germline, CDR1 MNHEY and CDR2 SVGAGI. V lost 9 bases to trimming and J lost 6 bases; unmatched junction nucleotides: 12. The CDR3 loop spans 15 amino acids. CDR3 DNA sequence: TGTGCCAGTAGGACCGGGACTAGCTCAGTCAATGAGCAGTTCTTC. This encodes CASRTGTSSVNEQFF.

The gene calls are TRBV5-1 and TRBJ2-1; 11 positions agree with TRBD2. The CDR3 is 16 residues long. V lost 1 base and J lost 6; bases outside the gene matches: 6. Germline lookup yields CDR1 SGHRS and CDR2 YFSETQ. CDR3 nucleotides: TGCGCCAGCAGCTTGACCGGTAGCGGGAGGGCCAATGAGCAGTTCTTC. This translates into CASSLTGSGRANEQFF. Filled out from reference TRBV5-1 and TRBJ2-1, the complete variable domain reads KAGVTQTPRYLIKTRGQQVTLSCSPISGHRSVSWYQQTPGQGLQFLFEYFSETQRNKGNFPGRFSGRQFSNSRSEMNVSTLELGDSALYLCASSLTGSGRANEQFFGPGTRLTVL.

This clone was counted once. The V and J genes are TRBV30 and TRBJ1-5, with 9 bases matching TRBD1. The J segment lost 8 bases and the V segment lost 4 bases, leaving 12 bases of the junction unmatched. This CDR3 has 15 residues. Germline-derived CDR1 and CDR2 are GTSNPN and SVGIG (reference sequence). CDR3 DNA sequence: TGTGCCTGGAACCTGCCGACAGGGGGTGATGAGCCCCAGCATTTT. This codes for CAWNLPTGGDEPQHF.

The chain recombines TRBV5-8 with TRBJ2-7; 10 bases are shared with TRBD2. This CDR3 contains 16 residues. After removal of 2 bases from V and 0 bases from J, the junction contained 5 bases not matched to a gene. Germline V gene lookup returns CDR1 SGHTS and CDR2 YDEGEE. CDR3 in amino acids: CASSFIGTSVSYEQYF. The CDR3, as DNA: TGTGCCAGCAGCTTTATAGGGACTAGCGTCTCCTACGAGCAGTACTTC.

The CDR3 region is CATSDLKGGANQPQHF. Written as DNA, the CDR3 is TGTGCCACCAGTGATTTGAAAGGAGGGGCAAATCAGCCCCAGCATTTT. J is TRBJ1-5 and V is TRBV24-1; maybe TRBD1 (5 bases). This CDR3 spans 16 amino acids. Germline-derived CDR1 and CDR2 are KGHDR and SFDVKD. V dropped 0 bases and J dropped 4 bases, with 12 bases sitting between them.

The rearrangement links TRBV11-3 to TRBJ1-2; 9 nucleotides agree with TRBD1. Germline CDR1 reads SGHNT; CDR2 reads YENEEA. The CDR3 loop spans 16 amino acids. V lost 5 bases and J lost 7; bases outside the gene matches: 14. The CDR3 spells CASSNRGGTGKFGYTF. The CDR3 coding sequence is TGTGCCAGCAGCAATAGAGGGGGGACAGGGAAATTTGGCTACACCTTC.

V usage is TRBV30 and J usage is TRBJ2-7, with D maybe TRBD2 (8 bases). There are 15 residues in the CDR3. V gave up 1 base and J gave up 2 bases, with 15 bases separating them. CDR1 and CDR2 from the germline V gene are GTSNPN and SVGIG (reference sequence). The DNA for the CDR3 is TGTGCCTGGAGTGAGGGGGCGGGGGGAACCTACGAGCAGTACTTC. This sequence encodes CAWSEGAGGTYEQYF.

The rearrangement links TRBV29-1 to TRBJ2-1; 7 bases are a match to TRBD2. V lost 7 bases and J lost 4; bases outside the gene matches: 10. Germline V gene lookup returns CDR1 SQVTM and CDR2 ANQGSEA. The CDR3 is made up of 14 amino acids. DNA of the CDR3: TGCAGCGCGAAAACTAGCGAGGGGTACAATGAGCAGTTCTTC. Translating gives CSAKTSEGYNEQFF.

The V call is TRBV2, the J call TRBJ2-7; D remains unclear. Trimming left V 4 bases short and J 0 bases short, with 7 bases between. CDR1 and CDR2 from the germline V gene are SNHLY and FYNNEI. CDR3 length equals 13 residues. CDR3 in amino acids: CASSVLSSYEQYF. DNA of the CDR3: TGTGCCAGCAGTGTACTATCCTCCTACGAGCAGTACTTC.

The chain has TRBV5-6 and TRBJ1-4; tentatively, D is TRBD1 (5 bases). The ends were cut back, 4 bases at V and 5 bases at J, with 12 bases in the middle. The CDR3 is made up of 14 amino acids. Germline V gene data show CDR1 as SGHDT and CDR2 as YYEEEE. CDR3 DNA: TGTGCCAGCAGCAGGGGACTGACAAATGAAAAACTGTTTTTT. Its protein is CASSRGLTNEKLFF. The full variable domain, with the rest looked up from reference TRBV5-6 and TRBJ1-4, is DAGVTQSPTHLIKTRGQQVTLRCSPKSGHDTVSWYQQALGQGPQFIFQYYEEEERQRGNFPDRFSGHQFPNYSSELNVNALLLGDSALYLCASSRGLTNEKLFFGSGTQLSVL.

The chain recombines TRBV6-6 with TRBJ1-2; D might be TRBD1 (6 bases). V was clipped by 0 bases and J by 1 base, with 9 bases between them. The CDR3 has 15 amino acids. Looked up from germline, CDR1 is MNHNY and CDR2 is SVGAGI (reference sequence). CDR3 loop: CASSYSQGSNYGYTF. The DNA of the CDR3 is TGTGCCAGCAGTTACTCCCAGGGGAGTAACTATGGCTACACCTTC.

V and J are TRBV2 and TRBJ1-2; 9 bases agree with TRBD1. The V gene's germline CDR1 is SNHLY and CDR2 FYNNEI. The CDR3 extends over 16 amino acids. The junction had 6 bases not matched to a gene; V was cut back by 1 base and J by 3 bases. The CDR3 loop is CASSEGTGDTYYGYTF. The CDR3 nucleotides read TGTGCCAGCAGTGAAGGGACAGGGGACACCTACTATGGCTACACCTTC.

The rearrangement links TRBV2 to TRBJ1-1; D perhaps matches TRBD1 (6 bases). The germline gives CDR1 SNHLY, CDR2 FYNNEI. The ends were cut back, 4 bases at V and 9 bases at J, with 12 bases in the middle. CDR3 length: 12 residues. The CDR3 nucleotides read TGTGCCAGCAGTGGGACGGGGGGCAAAGCTTTCTTT. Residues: CASSGTGGKAFF.

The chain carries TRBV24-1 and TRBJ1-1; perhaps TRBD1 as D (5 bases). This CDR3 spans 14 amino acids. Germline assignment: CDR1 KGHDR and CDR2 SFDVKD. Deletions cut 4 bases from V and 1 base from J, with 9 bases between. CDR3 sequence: CATSDPGRNTEAFF. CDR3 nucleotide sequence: TGTGCCACCAGTGACCCAGGGCGGAACACTGAAGCTTTCTTT.

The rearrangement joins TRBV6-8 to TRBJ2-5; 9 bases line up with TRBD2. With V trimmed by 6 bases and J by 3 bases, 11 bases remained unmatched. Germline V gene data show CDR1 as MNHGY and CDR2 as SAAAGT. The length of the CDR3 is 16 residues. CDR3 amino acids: CASSPEYLAGKETQYF. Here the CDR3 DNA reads TGTGCCAGCAGCCCTGAATATCTAGCGGGGAAAGAGACCCAGTACTTC.

DNA for the CDR3: TGTGCCAGCAGCCAAGGGACAGAAAATAACTATGGCTACACCTTC. Its translation: CASSQGTENNYGYTF. The chain employs TRBV3-1 (or the pseudogene TRBV3-2) and TRBJ1-2, with D maybe TRBD1 (6 bases). Germline assignment: CDR1 LGHDT and CDR2 YNNKEL (reference sequence). CDR3 size: 15 residues. Deletions cut 1 base from V and 1 base from J, with 10 bases between.

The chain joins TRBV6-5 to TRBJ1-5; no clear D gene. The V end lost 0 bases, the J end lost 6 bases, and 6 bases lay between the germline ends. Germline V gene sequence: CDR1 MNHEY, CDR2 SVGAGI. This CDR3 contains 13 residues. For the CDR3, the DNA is TGTGCCAGCAGTTACTCGGAGGGTCAGCCCCAGCATTTT. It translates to CASSYSEGQPQHF.

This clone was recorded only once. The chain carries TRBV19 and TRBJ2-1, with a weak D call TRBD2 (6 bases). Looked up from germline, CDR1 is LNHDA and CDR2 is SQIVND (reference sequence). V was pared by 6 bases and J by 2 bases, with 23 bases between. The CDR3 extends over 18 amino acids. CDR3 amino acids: CASSWGWTNNQPYNEQFF. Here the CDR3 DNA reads TGTGCCAGTAGCTGGGGATGGACTAACAACCAACCCTACAATGAGCAGTTCTTC. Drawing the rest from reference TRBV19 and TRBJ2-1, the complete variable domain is DGGITQSPKYLFRKEGQNVTLSCEQNLNHDAMYWYRQDPGQGLRLIYYSQIVNDFQKGDIAEGYSVSREKKESFPLTVTSAQKNPTAFYLCASSWGWTNNQPYNEQFFGPGTRLTVL.

CDR3 sequence (DNA): TGTGCCAGCAGTTACATGATTAGACAGGGAGGTAATCAGCCCCAGCATTTT. Amino acids: CASSYMIRQGGNQPQHF. V and J are TRBV6-2 or TRBV6-3 and TRBJ1-5; TRBD1 agrees at 7 bases. With 2 bases clipped from V and 4 bases from J, the junction kept 11 bases outside the gene matches. The CDR3 spans 17 residues. Germline values: CDR1 MNHEY, CDR2 SVGEGT.

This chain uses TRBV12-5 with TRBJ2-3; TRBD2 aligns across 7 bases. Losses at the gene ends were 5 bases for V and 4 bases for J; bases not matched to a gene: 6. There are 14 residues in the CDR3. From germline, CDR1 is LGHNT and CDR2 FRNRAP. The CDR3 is CASGRTTSSDTQYF. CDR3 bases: TGTGCTAGTGGTCGGACGACTAGCTCAGATACGCAGTATTTT.

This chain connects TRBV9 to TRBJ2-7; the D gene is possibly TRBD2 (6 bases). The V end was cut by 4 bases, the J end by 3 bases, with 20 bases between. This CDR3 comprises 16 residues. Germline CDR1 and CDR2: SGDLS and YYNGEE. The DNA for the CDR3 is TGTGCCAGCAGCTCACCGGGGGTAGAGGGAGTCTACGAGCAGTACTTC. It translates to CASSSPGVEGVYEQYF.

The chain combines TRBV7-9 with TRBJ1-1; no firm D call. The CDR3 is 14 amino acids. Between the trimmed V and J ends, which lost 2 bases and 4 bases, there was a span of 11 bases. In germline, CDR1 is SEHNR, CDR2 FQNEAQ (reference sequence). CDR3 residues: CASSLSGSSTEAFF. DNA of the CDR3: TGTGCCAGCAGCTTAAGCGGGAGTAGCACTGAAGCTTTCTTT.

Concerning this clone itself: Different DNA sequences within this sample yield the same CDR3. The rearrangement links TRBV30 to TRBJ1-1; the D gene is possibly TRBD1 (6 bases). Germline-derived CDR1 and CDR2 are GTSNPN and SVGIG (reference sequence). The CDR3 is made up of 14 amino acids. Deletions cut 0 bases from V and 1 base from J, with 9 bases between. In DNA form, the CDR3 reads TGTGCCTGGAGTGTTGGGGGCGCGAACACTGAAGCTTTCTTT. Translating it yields CAWSVGGANTEAFF.

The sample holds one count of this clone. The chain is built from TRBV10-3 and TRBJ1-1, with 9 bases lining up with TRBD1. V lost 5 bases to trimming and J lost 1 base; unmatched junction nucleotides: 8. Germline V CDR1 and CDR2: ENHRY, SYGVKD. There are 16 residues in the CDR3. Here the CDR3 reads CAISWSRDRENTEAFF. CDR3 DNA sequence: TGTGCCATCAGTTGGTCCCGGGACAGGGAGAACACTGAAGCTTTCTTT.

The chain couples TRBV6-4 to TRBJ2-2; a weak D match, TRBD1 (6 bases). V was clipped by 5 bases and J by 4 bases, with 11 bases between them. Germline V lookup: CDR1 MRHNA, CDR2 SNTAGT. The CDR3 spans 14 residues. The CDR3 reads CASSIQGATGELFF. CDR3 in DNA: TGTGCCAGCAGTATACAGGGAGCCACCGGGGAGCTGTTTTTT.

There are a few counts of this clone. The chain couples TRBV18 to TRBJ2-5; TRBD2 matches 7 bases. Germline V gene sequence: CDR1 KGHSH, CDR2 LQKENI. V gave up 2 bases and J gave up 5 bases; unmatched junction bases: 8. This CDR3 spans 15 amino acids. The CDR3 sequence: CASSPEGRGGETQYF. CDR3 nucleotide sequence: TGTGCCAGCTCACCAGAGGGGAGGGGCGGCGAGACCCAGTACTTC.